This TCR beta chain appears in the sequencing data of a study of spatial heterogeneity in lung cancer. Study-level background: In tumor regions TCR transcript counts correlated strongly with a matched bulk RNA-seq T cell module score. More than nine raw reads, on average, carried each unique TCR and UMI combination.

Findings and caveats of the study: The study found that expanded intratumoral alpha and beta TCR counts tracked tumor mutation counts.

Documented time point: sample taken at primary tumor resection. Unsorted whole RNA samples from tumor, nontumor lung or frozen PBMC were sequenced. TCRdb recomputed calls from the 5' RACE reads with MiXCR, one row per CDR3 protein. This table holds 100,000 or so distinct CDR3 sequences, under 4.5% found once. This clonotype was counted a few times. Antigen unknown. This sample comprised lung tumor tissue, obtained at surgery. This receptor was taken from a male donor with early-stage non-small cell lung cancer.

CDR3 region: CASSENTYMNTEAFF. The CDR3 bases are TGTGCCAGCAGTGAGAACACCTACATGAACACTGAAGCTTTCTTT. The rearrangement uses TRBV6-5 and TRBJ1-1; no reliable D call. The germline V gene has CDR1 MNHEY and CDR2 SVGAGI. The CDR3 extends over 15 amino acids. V lost 5 bases and J lost 0, with 13 bases in between.